This T cell receptor (beta chain) stems from a study of blood T cell repertoires in COVID-19. Data came from immunoSEQ multiplex PCR; TCRdb stores just in-frame clones and leaves some out. The sample contains some 140,000 clones, approximately 85% of which appear only once. This clonotype originated in a man in his 60s with COVID-19, enrolled during active disease. The sample was peripheral blood.

Written as DNA, the CDR3 is TGTGCCAGCAGCTTAACGAAGGAGGGGGCCTCTGAAGCTTTCTTT. Its protein is CASSLTKEGASEAFF. The chain recombines TRBV7-3 with TRBJ1-1; TRBD1 aligns across 7 bases. The CDR3 spans 15 residues. Germline CDR1 SGHTA, CDR2 FQGTGA. The ends lost 0 bases at V and 6 bases at J; junction bases unmatched: 7.